The T cell receptor beta chain described here comes from a study of blood T cell repertoires in COVID-19. Background on the study: Sources were T cells, B-cell-depleted T cells, or PBMCs; the material itself was cDNA or gDNA.

The ends lost 6 bases at V and 3 bases at J; junction bases unmatched: 0. CDR3 length: 14 amino acids. Germline CDR1 is MDHEN and CDR2 is SYDVKM. The data were produced by immunoSEQ multiplex PCR, yet TCRdb's version contains in-frame clones alone and is incomplete. This table holds 23,000 or so clones, around 94% found once. The chain joins TRBV28 to TRBJ1-6, with 9 bases matching TRBD1. Sequencing was done on a sample of peripheral blood. This TCR was sampled from a woman in her fifties or sixties with active COVID-19. The CDR3 loop is CASRTGGYNSPLHF. Here the CDR3 DNA reads TGTGCCAGCAGGACAGGGGGCTATAATTCACCCCTCCACTTT.